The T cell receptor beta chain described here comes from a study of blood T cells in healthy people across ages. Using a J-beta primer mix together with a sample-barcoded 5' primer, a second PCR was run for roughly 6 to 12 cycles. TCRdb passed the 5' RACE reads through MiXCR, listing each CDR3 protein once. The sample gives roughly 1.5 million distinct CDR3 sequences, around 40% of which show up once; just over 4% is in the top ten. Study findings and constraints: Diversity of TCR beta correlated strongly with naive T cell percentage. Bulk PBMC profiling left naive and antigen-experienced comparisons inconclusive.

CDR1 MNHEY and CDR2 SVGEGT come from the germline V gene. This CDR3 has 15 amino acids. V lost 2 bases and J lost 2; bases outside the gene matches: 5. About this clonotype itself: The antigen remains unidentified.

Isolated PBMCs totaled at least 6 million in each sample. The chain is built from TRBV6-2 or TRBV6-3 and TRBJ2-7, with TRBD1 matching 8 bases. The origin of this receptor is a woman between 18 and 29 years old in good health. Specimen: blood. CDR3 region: CASSYVHRGTYEQYF. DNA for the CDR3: TGTGCCAGCAGTTACGTGCACAGGGGGACCTACGAGCAGTACTTC.